The T cell receptor beta chain described here comes from a study of shared clonotypes between healthy human individuals. The assay ran at deep level. Unsorted PBMC DNA underwent sequencing on ten immunoSEQ deep assay plates. Only in-frame clones appear in the TCRdb table, and some are missing; sequencing was by immunoSEQ multiplex PCR. Of fewer than 500,000 clones in the sample, roughly 85% are singletons; the top ten hold roughly an eighth. The sequence was obtained from a woman aged 40 to 49 in good health. Some clones in this sample may be carry-over from other donors' samples. The sample was PBMCs.

The CDR3 loop reads CASSLRTSGRGTDTQYF. Written as DNA, the CDR3 is TGCGCCAGCAGCCTACGGACTAGCGGGAGGGGGACAGATACGCAGTATTTT. The V and J genes are TRBV4-1 and TRBJ2-3; 15 bases match TRBD2. Looked up from germline, CDR1 is MGHRA and CDR2 is YSYEKL. This CDR3 comprises 17 residues. V lost 4 bases and J lost 3; bases outside the gene matches: 5.